This TCR beta chain was observed in a study of blood T cell repertoires in COVID-19. At the level of the study: The United States, Italy and Spain supplied acute and convalescent COVID-19 samples. From T cells, B-cell-depleted T cells, or PBMCs came the material, which was cDNA or gDNA.

Authors' analysis steps: Reference gene primer amplification gave estimated nucleated cell counts. The assay was immunoSEQ multiplex PCR, and TCRdb's table has in-frame clones only and misses some. The V and J calls and the clone size are those of that table, but D and trimming were determined from the DNA. The sample gives around 41,000 clones, over 90% of which show up once; around 5% is in the top ten. Germline V gene data show CDR1 as SGHVS and CDR2 as FNYEAQ. There are 16 residues in the CDR3. V lost 2 bases and J lost 5; bases outside the gene matches: 11. This clonotype was obtained from a human donor in a cohort sampled during active COVID-19. The source material was peripheral blood. The genes are TRBV7-6 and TRBJ1-1, with 7 bases aligning to TRBD1. CDR3 coding DNA: TGTGCCAGCAGCTTAACACAGGGGACGATGTATACTGAAGCTTTCTTT. It yields the protein CASSLTQGTMYTEAFF.